These 30 T cell receptor beta chains came from one sample sequenced in a study of beta chain features in type 1 diabetes. Expressed TCRB transcripts were sequenced after all isolated RNA was converted to cDNA. This table comes from immunoSEQ multiplex PCR, and its TCRdb copy is limited to in-frame clones, with some not included. Seen here are 200,000 to 250,000 clones, over 9.5% observed once, and the top ten hold just under 0.035%. Sequencing was carried out using naive CD4+ T cells from blood. The receptor set was obtained from a woman aged 18 to 35 in good health.

The CDR3 DNA sequence: TGTGCCAGCAGCCAGGCCAACGCGGGGCTTTCCTACAATGAGCAGTTCTTC. Residues: CASSQANAGLSYNEQFF. This chain links TRBV7-6 with TRBJ2-1, with D possibly being TRBD2 (6 bases). The CDR3 extends over 17 amino acids. Between the trimmed V and J ends, which lost 5 bases and 1 base, there was a span of 18 bases. Germline V CDR1 and CDR2: SGHVS, FNYEAQ.

The chain carries TRBV30 and TRBJ2-3; 8 nucleotides line up with TRBD2. J gave up 1 base and V 3 bases, and 6 bases lay outside the gene matches. The CDR3 is made up of 15 amino acids. Germline values: CDR1 GTSNPN, CDR2 SVGIG (reference sequence). The CDR3 loop is CAWREGLGRTDTQYF. CDR3 in DNA: TGTGCCTGGAGGGAGGGACTAGGGCGCACAGATACGCAGTATTTT. The full variable domain, in which reference TRBV30 and TRBJ2-3 provide the parts outside the CDR3, is SQTIHQWPATLVQPVGSPLSLECTVEGTSNPNLYWYRQAAGRGLQLLFYSVGIGQISSEVPQNLSASRPQDRQFILSSKKLLLSDSGFYLCAWREGLGRTDTQYFGPGTRLTVL.

The chain uses TRBV14 and TRBJ2-5; D remains unclear. V was cut by 2 bases and J by 5 bases, with 9 bases left in between. This CDR3 contains 13 residues. Germline V gives CDR1 SGHDN, CDR2 FVKESK. The CDR3 region has the DNA TGTGCCAGCAGCCAACATCTCGCGGAGACCCAGTACTTC. It specifies CASSQHLAETQYF.

This rearrangement joins TRBV18 to TRBJ2-7, with D possibly matching TRBD1 (6 bases). The CDR3 has 14 residues. Trimming removed 3 bases from V and 7 bases from J, with 16 bases in between. Germline CDR1 KGHSH, CDR2 LQKENI. The DNA of the CDR3 is TGTGCCAGCTCACCGGACAGAGTTCCGGGGGAGCAGTACTTC. Protein sequence: CASSPDRVPGEQYF. Together with reference TRBV18 and TRBJ2-7, the CDR3 gives the full variable domain: NAGVMQNPRHLVRRRGQEARLRCSPMKGHSHVYWYRQLPEEGLKFMVYLQKENIIDESGMPKERFSAEFPKEGPSILRIQQVVRGDSAAYFCASSPDRVPGEQYFGPGTRLTVT.

V and J are TRBV28 and TRBJ2-7; 10 bases are a match to TRBD1. CDR1 is MDHEN and CDR2 is SYDVKM in the germline V gene. The CDR3 loop spans 15 amino acids. V lost 6 bases and J lost 6; bases outside the gene matches: 11. This CDR3 is CASSRTGQGIGEQYF. CDR3 coding DNA: TGTGCCAGCAGCCGCACGGGACAGGGGATCGGCGAGCAGTACTTC. The full variable domain, its missing parts supplied by reference TRBV28 and TRBJ2-7, is DVKVTQSSRYLVKRTGEKVFLECVQDMDHENMFWYRQDPGLGLRLIYFSYDVKMKEKGDIPEGYSVSREKKERFSLILESASTNQTSMYLCASSRTGQGIGEQYFGPGTRLTVT.

The chain uses TRBV9 and TRBJ2-3, with 7 bases that match TRBD2. CDR1 is SGDLS, CDR2 YYNGEE, per germline. With 2 bases clipped from V and 4 bases from J, the junction kept 16 bases outside the gene matches. CDR3 size: 18 residues. The CDR3 loop is CASSVGGWGNSNPDTQYF. In DNA, the CDR3 is TGTGCCAGCAGCGTGGGGGGGTGGGGCAACTCGAATCCAGATACGCAGTATTTT. Supplemented by reference TRBV9 and TRBJ2-3, the full variable domain reads DSGVTQTPKHLITATGQRVTLRCSPRSGDLSVYWYQQSLDQGLQFLIQYYNGEERAKGNILERFSAQQFPDLHSELNLSSLELGDSALYFCASSVGGWGNSNPDTQYFGPGTRLTVL.

This clone was recorded many times. The V gene is TRBV5-4, the J gene TRBJ2-2; TRBD2 aligns across 8 bases. The CDR3 sequence is 15 residues long. Losses at the gene ends were 0 bases for V and 5 bases for J; bases not matched to a gene: 3. Germline CDR1 reads SGHNT; CDR2 reads YYREEE (reference sequence). The CDR3 DNA is TGTGCCAGCAGCTTGGACGGGAGGGGGACCGGGGAGCTGTTTTTT. This sequence encodes CASSLDGRGTGELFF. The full variable domain, rest sourced from reference TRBV5-4 and TRBJ2-2, is ETGVTQSPTHLIKTRGQQVTLRCSSQSGHNTVSWYQQALGQGPQFIFQYYREEENGRGNFPPRFSGLQFPNYSSELNVNALELDDSALYLCASSLDGRGTGELFFGEGSRLTVL.

This clone was observed a handful of times. As DNA, the CDR3 is TGTGCCAGCGCTGACAGGGACTCTTCATATAGCAATCAGCCCCAGCATTTT. Translated, it gives CASADRDSSYSNQPQHF. This chain uses TRBV27 with TRBJ1-5; 7 bases are a match to TRBD1. Unmatched junction bases numbered 13, after V lost 8 bases and J lost 0 bases. The CDR3 consists of 17 residues. Per germline, CDR1 MNHEY and CDR2 SMNVEV (reference sequence).

The rearrangement joins TRBV16 to TRBJ2-7; 7 positions agree with TRBD1. Looked up from germline, CDR1 is KGHSY and CDR2 is FQNENV. Trimming at V came to 3 bases and at J to 5 bases, leaving 4 bases not matched to a gene. The CDR3 sequence is 13 residues long. The CDR3 protein is CASSHTTGDEQYF. DNA of the CDR3: TGTGCCAGCAGCCATACTACAGGGGACGAGCAGTACTTC.

This clone showed up just a few times. The chain joins TRBV21-1 to TRBJ2-2; the tabulated D call, TRBD1, remains unverified against the DNA. TRBV21-1 counts as a pseudogene. The CDR3 consists of 15 residues. The DNA for the CDR3 is TGTGCCAGCAGAGGGCAACAGGGGCACACCGGGGAGCTGTTTTTT. Protein sequence: CASRGQQGHTGELFF.

The chain recombines TRBV5-1 with TRBJ2-4; weak D call: TRBD2 (6 bases). The CDR3 is 16 residues long. Trimming took off 0 bases at V and 5 bases at J, with 15 bases between the two ends. CDR1 is SGHRS and CDR2 is YFSETQ in the germline V gene. CDR3 region: CASSLDGRYQENIQYF. As DNA, the CDR3 is TGCGCCAGCAGCTTGGACGGGAGATACCAGGAAAACATTCAGTACTTC. Full variable domain (outside the CDR3, taken from reference TRBV5-1 and TRBJ2-4): KAGVTQTPRYLIKTRGQQVTLSCSPISGHRSVSWYQQTPGQGLQFLFEYFSETQRNKGNFPGRFSGRQFSNSRSEMNVSTLELGDSALYLCASSLDGRYQENIQYFGAGTRLSVL.

This clone was seen more than once but under ten times. The V call is TRBV5-1, the J call TRBJ2-5; D might be TRBD1 (6 bases). Germline V gene data show CDR1 as SGHRS and CDR2 as YFSETQ. The CDR3 length is 15 residues. Trimming shortened V by 4 bases and J by 3 bases, and 16 bases separated the two germline ends. The CDR3 sequence is CASSASGTREETQYF. For the CDR3, the DNA is TGCGCCAGCAGCGCATCCGGGACACGGGAAGAGACCCAGTACTTC.

The chain couples TRBV11-3 to TRBJ2-2, with TRBD1 matching 10 bases. With 5 bases clipped from V and 7 bases from J, the junction kept 22 bases outside the gene matches. Germline V gene data show CDR1 as SGHNT and CDR2 as YENEEA. The CDR3 has 20 amino acids. The CDR3 region has the DNA TGTGCCAGCAGCGCCAATACATTGACAGGGGGCGCTGGGTTGGGCGGGGAGCTGTTTTTT. Protein sequence: CASSANTLTGGAGLGGELFF.

The sample holds many counts of this clone. This rearrangement joins TRBV13 to TRBJ2-7, with TRBD1 matching 7 bases. This CDR3 has 14 amino acids. V was clipped by 5 bases and J by 5 bases; unmatched bases: 9. Germline V gene data show CDR1 as PRHDT and CDR2 as FYEKMQ (reference sequence). The CDR3 here is CASSPRPGGDEQYF. DNA for the CDR3: TGTGCCAGCAGCCCCAGGCCAGGGGGTGACGAGCAGTACTTC.

With respect to this clone: The same CDR3 also results from other DNA sequences found in this sample. The chain couples TRBV6-5 to TRBJ2-3, with D uncertain. The CDR3 totals 11 residues. Trimming left V 4 bases short and J 6 bases short, with 5 bases between. Germline V gene data show CDR1 as MNHEY and CDR2 as SVGAGI. The CDR3 here is CASSFRDTQYF. CDR3 in DNA: TGTGCCAGCAGTTTCCGGGATACGCAGTATTTT.

The rearrangement links TRBV6-6 to TRBJ1-5; weak D call: TRBD1 (6 bases). From germline, CDR1 is MNHNY and CDR2 SVGAGI (reference sequence). V was pared by 7 bases and J by 6 bases, with 16 bases between. CDR3 length: 14 residues. CDR3 region: CASIGQRRGQPQHF. CDR3 DNA sequence: TGTGCCAGCATCGGACAGCGAAGGGGTCAGCCCCAGCATTTT.

This clone has more than one count but fewer than ten. The chain combines TRBV7-9 with TRBJ1-1, with D tentatively TRBD1 (5 bases). The V and J ends lost 3 bases and 3 bases respectively, with 11 bases between them. Germline V CDR1 and CDR2: SEHNR, FQNEAQ (reference sequence). The CDR3 covers 14 residues. The CDR3 nucleotides read TGTGCCAGCAGCTTGACAGTTGGGGACACTGAAGCTTTCTTT. It codes for CASSLTVGDTEAFF.

The CDR3 region is CASARAANEKLFF. The CDR3, as DNA: TGCGCCAGCGCCAGGGCGGCTAATGAAAAACTGTTTTTT. V and J are TRBV5-1 and TRBJ1-4, with D perhaps TRBD1 (5 bases). The CDR3 loop spans 13 amino acids. CDR1 and CDR2 (germline): SGHRS, YFSETQ. The V and J ends lost 7 bases and 3 bases respectively, with 10 bases between them.

This clone appeared a few times. The V gene is TRBV7-6, the J gene TRBJ1-2; D call uncertain. Germline values: CDR1 SGHVS, CDR2 FNYEAQ. The CDR3 is 15 amino acids. V lost 3 bases to trimming and J lost 4 bases, with 15 bases between them. CDR3 protein: CASSLLREIGYGYTF. CDR3 bases: TGTGCCAGCAGCTTGTTACGGGAAATAGGCTATGGCTACACCTTC.

This clone has a handful of counts. The V call is TRBV5-6, the J call TRBJ1-4; 8 bases are shared with TRBD1. Per germline, CDR1 SGHDT and CDR2 YYEEEE. J lost 8 bases, V lost 3 bases, and 6 bases had no gene match. The CDR3 consists of 14 residues. CDR3 DNA sequence: TGTGCCAGCAGCTACTGGGACAGGAGAGAAAAACTGTTTTTT. Its protein is CASSYWDRREKLFF.

This chain uses TRBV6-5 with TRBJ2-7, with 8 bases aligning to TRBD1. The CDR3 consists of 14 residues. CDR1 and CDR2 (germline): MNHEY, SVGAGI. J was trimmed by 6 bases and V by 5 bases; bases with no gene match: 9. The CDR3 loop is CASSRGQGVPEQYF. The CDR3, as DNA: TGTGCCAGCAGTCGCGGACAGGGAGTTCCCGAGCAGTACTTC.

At least ten counts were recorded for this clone. This chain links TRBV7-9 with TRBJ1-2; D possibly corresponds to TRBD1 (6 bases). CDR3 size: 12 residues. In germline, CDR1 is SEHNR, CDR2 FQNEAQ (reference sequence). The V end was cut by 5 bases, the J end by 7 bases, with 11 bases between. The CDR3 reads CASSPGQIGYTF. The CDR3 DNA reads TGTGCCAGCAGCCCCGGACAGATTGGCTACACCTTC. The full variable domain, in which reference TRBV7-9 and TRBJ1-2 provide the parts outside the CDR3, is DTGVSQNPRHKITKRGQNVTFRCDPISEHNRLYWYRQTLGQGPEFLTYFQNEAQLEKSRLLSDRFSAERPKGSFSTLEIQRTEQGDSAMYLCASSPGQIGYTFGSGTRLTVV.

In this sample, this clone turned up once. The chain employs TRBV4-2 and TRBJ2-2; 7 bases are a match to TRBD1. V lost 2 bases and J lost 0; bases outside the gene matches: 9. CDR3 size: 18 residues. Germline values: CDR1 LGHNA, CDR2 YNFKEQ. The CDR3 DNA follows: TGTGCCAGCAGCCAAAGACACAGGGGTTCCGCGAACACCGGGGAGCTGTTTTTT. This gives the protein CASSQRHRGSANTGELFF.

The rearrangement links TRBV6-6 to TRBJ2-7, with 7 bases lining up with TRBD2. Germline V gives CDR1 MNHNY, CDR2 SVGAGI (reference sequence). J was trimmed by 5 bases and V by 5 bases; bases with no gene match: 9. CDR3 length equals 14 residues. The CDR3 region has the DNA TGTGCCAGCAGTCTTGCACGGGAGGAGGACGAGCAGTACTTC. This translates into CASSLAREEDEQYF.

This clone has a handful of counts. The V and J genes are TRBV10-1 and TRBJ2-2, with a tentative D call TRBD2 (5 bases). V dropped 0 bases and J dropped 4 bases, with 12 bases sitting between them. Germline V gene data show CDR1 as WNHNN and CDR2 as SYGVQD (reference sequence). The CDR3 has 16 residues. The CDR3 DNA reads TGCGCCAGCAGTGAGTCGACTCCGGGGATCACCGGGGAGCTGTTTTTT. Residues: CASSESTPGITGELFF.

The chain joins TRBV14 to TRBJ2-1; 16 bases line up with TRBD2. The CDR3 is 18 amino acids. Germline assignment: CDR1 SGHDN and CDR2 FVKESK. Trimming removed 4 bases from V and 1 base from J; junction bases left unmatched: 4. The CDR3 sequence is CASSPGTSGRGSYNEQFF. The CDR3 nucleotides are TGTGCCAGCAGCCCCGGGACTAGCGGGAGGGGGTCCTACAATGAGCAGTTCTTC.

This clone was detected a few times. V is TRBV15 and J is TRBJ2-1, with 10 bases lining up with TRBD2. Germline V CDR1 and CDR2: LNHNV, YYDKDF (reference sequence). V gave up 5 bases and J gave up 7 bases; unmatched junction bases: 8. The CDR3 is made up of 15 amino acids. In DNA form, the CDR3 reads TGTGCCACCAGCCGCCGGGGACTAGCGTTTAATGAGCAGTTCTTC. Its translation: CATSRRGLAFNEQFF. The full variable domain, rest sourced from reference TRBV15 and TRBJ2-1, is DAMVIQNPRYQVTQFGKPVTLSCSQTLNHNVMYWYQQKSSQAPKLLFHYYDKDFNNEADTPDNFQSRRPNTSFCFLDIRSPGLGDTAMYLCATSRRGLAFNEQFFGPGTRLTVL.

This clone was recorded a few times. The rearrangement uses TRBV27 and TRBJ2-7; 8 nucleotides match TRBD2. This CDR3 region has 13 residues. V lost 6 bases, J lost 3 bases, and 4 bases stayed unmatched. Looked up from germline, CDR1 is MNHEY and CDR2 is SMNVEV (reference sequence). In DNA, the CDR3 is TGTGCCAGCAGGGGGAGCGGGAGCTACGAGCAGTACTTC. It codes for CASRGSGSYEQYF.

This clone was counted a few times. V is TRBV5-4 and J is TRBJ1-4; possibly TRBD1 for D (5 bases). V was cut by 4 bases and J by 8 bases, with 15 bases left in between. This CDR3 is built from 14 residues. Germline CDR1 reads SGHNT; CDR2 reads YYREEE (reference sequence). The CDR3 nucleotides read TGTGCCAGCAGCACCCCGGAGGGACGGGAAAAACTGTTTTTT. Translating gives CASSTPEGREKLFF. Looking up the rest from reference TRBV5-4 and TRBJ1-4 gives the full variable domain: ETGVTQSPTHLIKTRGQQVTLRCSSQSGHNTVSWYQQALGQGPQFIFQYYREEENGRGNFPPRFSGLQFPNYSSELNVNALELDDSALYLCASSTPEGREKLFFGSGTQLSVL.

The sample holds a few counts of this clone. The V gene is TRBV29-1, the J gene TRBJ2-7; tentatively, D is TRBD1 (6 bases). The ends were cut back, 2 bases at V and 5 bases at J, with 16 bases in the middle. CDR1 SQVTM and CDR2 ANQGSEA come from the germline V gene. The CDR3 is made up of 14 amino acids. The CDR3 protein is CSVERQGKTDEQYF. For the CDR3, the DNA is TGCAGCGTTGAAAGGCAGGGGAAAACCGACGAGCAGTACTTC.